The 20 T cell receptor beta chains in this list originate from one sample, sequenced in a study of shared clonotypes between healthy human individuals. Using immunoSEQ multiplex PCR, the repertoire was profiled, and TCRdb retains in-frame clones only, with some absent. Altogether approximately 2,000,000 clones are present, about 93% being singletons, with the ten largest covering more than 1.5%. The naive CD8 fraction comprised CD45RO-negative cells positively selected for CCR7 and excluded terminally differentiated effector memory CD45RA+ cells. Material: naive CD8+ T cells from PBMCs. Source of these receptors: a man aged 18 to 30 in good health. Some clones in this sample may be carry-over from other donors' samples.

The chain is built from TRBV7-9 and TRBJ1-1, with D possibly matching TRBD1 (5 bases). V was cut by 3 bases and J by 4 bases, with 21 bases left in between. Germline lookup yields CDR1 SEHNR and CDR2 FQNEAQ (reference sequence). The CDR3 runs 17 residues. CDR3 bases: TGTGCCAGCAGCTTCCCGGCCGACCCCCGGGGCAGCACTGAAGCTTTCTTT. It codes for CASSFPADPRGSTEAFF.

A note on this clone: This sample includes further DNA sequences coding for the same CDR3. CDR3 bases: TGCGCCAGCAGCCAAGAAGTGGGACAGGTAAACGAGCAGTACTTC. Translating gives CASSQEVGQVNEQYF. J is TRBJ2-7 and V is TRBV4-1, with 8 bases that match TRBD1. The germline gives CDR1 MGHRA, CDR2 YSYEKL. The CDR3 runs to 15 residues. J was trimmed by 5 bases and V by 0 bases; bases with no gene match: 6.

V is TRBV5-1 and J is TRBJ2-1; TRBD1 is a possible D gene (5 bases). Trimming left V 4 bases short and J 7 bases short, with 15 bases between. Germline V gives CDR1 SGHRS, CDR2 YFSETQ. This CDR3 has 14 amino acids. The CDR3 DNA sequence: TGCGCCAGCAGCCTTTCAGGGCCGCCGAATGAGCAGTTCTTC. This gives the protein CASSLSGPPNEQFF. Complete variable domain (other parts from reference TRBV5-1 and TRBJ2-1): KAGVTQTPRYLIKTRGQQVTLSCSPISGHRSVSWYQQTPGQGLQFLFEYFSETQRNKGNFPGRFSGRQFSNSRSEMNVSTLELGDSALYLCASSLSGPPNEQFFGPGTRLTVL.

The J gene is TRBJ2-3, the V gene TRBV6-6; D might be TRBD1 or TRBD2, each matching 5 bases. The CDR3 has 15 amino acids. Germline values: CDR1 MNHNY, CDR2 SVGAGI (reference sequence). Trimming cost V 7 bases and J 6 bases, with 20 bases left between them. CDR3 sequence reads: CASIPRGGRGDTQYF. The CDR3 nucleotides are TGTGCCAGCATCCCGAGGGGTGGGAGAGGGGATACGCAGTATTTT.

In the case of this clone: The junction departs from the called germline gene at one end, perhaps through a read error. The chain carries TRBV29-1 and TRBJ1-1; TRBD1 agrees at 8 bases. The CDR3 consists of 12 residues. CDR1 SQVTM and CDR2 ANQGSEA come from the germline V gene. CDR3 sequence reads: CSGQGANTEASF. The CDR3 DNA sequence: TGCAGCGGCCAGGGGGCGAACACTGAAGCTTCCTTT.

The chain recombines TRBV14 with TRBJ1-2, with D tentatively TRBD1 (5 bases). There are 14 residues in the CDR3. The germline V gene has CDR1 SGHDN and CDR2 FVKESK. V lost 1 base and J 7 bases, leaving 13 bases between the germline ends. DNA for the CDR3: TGTGCCAGCAGCCAAGTTCCAGGGCCCATTGGCTACACCTTC. Protein sequence: CASSQVPGPIGYTF.

The rearrangement uses TRBV9 and TRBJ2-2; 9 positions match TRBD2. The CDR3 runs to 16 residues. The V gene end was trimmed by 2 bases and the J gene end by 2 bases; junction bases not matched to a gene: 4. CDR1 and CDR2 from the germline V gene are SGDLS and YYNGEE. The CDR3 DNA is TGTGCCAGCAGCGTGTGGACTAGCGTTAACACCGGGGAGCTGTTTTTT. Its translation: CASSVWTSVNTGELFF.

For this clone: Other DNA variants within this sample encode the same CDR3. The V call is TRBV4-1, the J call TRBJ2-7; D gene uncertain. V gave up 1 base and J gave up 3 bases, with 7 bases separating them. Germline CDR1 MGHRA, CDR2 YSYEKL. This CDR3 has 13 residues. The CDR3: CASSQVSSYEQYF. DNA for the CDR3: TGCGCCAGCAGCCAAGTTTCCAGCTACGAGCAGTACTTC.

V usage is TRBV27 and J usage is TRBJ1-2; D call uncertain. V was shortened by 6 bases and J by 5 bases, with 16 bases between the two germline ends. Germline CDR1 is MNHEY and CDR2 is SMNVEV (reference sequence). This CDR3 is built from 14 residues. The chain's CDR3 is CASSSSPTYYGYTF. Here the CDR3 DNA reads TGTGCCAGCAGCTCCTCCCCAACATATTATGGCTACACCTTC.

This clone showed up just once. The rearrangement links TRBV29-1 to TRBJ2-1, with 7 bases that match TRBD2. V was pared by 8 bases and J by 4 bases, with 14 bases of the junction left unmatched. The CDR3 totals 15 residues. The germline V gene has CDR1 SQVTM and CDR2 ANQGSEA. The CDR3 nucleotides are TGCAGCACCAGGGTTCCGGCGGGAGTTTACAATGAGCAGTTCTTC. It encodes CSTRVPAGVYNEQFF.

This clone showed up just once. This chain uses TRBV25-1 with TRBJ1-6, with D unclear. This CDR3 has 14 amino acids. The germline gives CDR1 MGHDK, CDR2 SYGVNS. Trimming pared 3 bases from V and 9 bases from J, leaving 12 bases between. The CDR3 coding sequence is TGTGCCAGCAGTGACGGGTCAGCGGCTTCACCCCTCCACTTT. Encoded protein: CASSDGSAASPLHF.

The V gene is TRBV7-8, the J gene TRBJ2-7, with 9 bases fitting TRBD2. Trimming at V came to 2 bases and at J to 3 bases, leaving 8 bases not matched to a gene. In germline, CDR1 is SGHVS, CDR2 FQNEAQ. This CDR3 contains 16 residues. CDR3 protein: CASSLWASGAGYEQYF. The CDR3 region has the DNA TGTGCCAGCAGCTTATGGGCTAGCGGGGCAGGCTACGAGCAGTACTTC.

This rearrangement joins TRBV27 to TRBJ1-2, with 9 bases lining up with TRBD1. With V trimmed by 4 bases and J by 8 bases, 5 bases remained unmatched. The CDR3 is made up of 13 amino acids. Looked up from germline, CDR1 is MNHEY and CDR2 is SMNVEV (reference sequence). Here the CDR3 reads CASSYGTGSGYTF. The CDR3, as DNA: TGTGCCAGCAGTTACGGGACAGGGAGCGGCTACACCTTC.

The CDR3 DNA sequence: TGTGCCAGCAGTCCAACCGGGACTAGATTGGGCGAGCAGTACTTC. It codes for CASSPTGTRLGEQYF. The chain carries TRBV7-9 and TRBJ2-7; 8 nucleotides agree with TRBD2. CDR3 size: 15 residues. V was pared by 6 bases and J by 6 bases, with 13 bases of the junction left unmatched. Per the germline V gene, CDR1 is SEHNR and CDR2 is FQNEAQ (reference sequence).

This clone was counted a single time. This chain uses TRBV6-5 with TRBJ2-2; D gene uncertain. Trimming took 5 bases from V and 4 from J, leaving 11 bases between them. The CDR3 runs to 14 residues. Germline values: CDR1 MNHEY, CDR2 SVGAGI. The CDR3 DNA is TGTGCCAGCAGTCCACTCCCGATCACCGGGGAGCTGTTTTTT. The encoded protein is CASSPLPITGELFF.

The gene calls are TRBV29-1 and TRBJ1-2; tentative D call: TRBD1 (5 bases). Germline CDR1 and CDR2: SQVTM and ANQGSEA. The CDR3 is 15 residues long. V shed 1 base and J shed 0 bases, with 12 bases lying between them. CDR3 residues: CSVEVRQLPNYGYTF. CDR3 coding DNA: TGCAGCGTTGAAGTGCGACAGTTACCTAACTATGGCTACACCTTC.

Details on this clone: Other nucleotide sequences from this sample produce the same CDR3. The chain has TRBV5-6 and TRBJ2-7; D call uncertain. This CDR3 is built from 13 residues. Germline V lookup: CDR1 SGHDT, CDR2 YYEEEE. V gave up 0 bases and J gave up 1 base, with 5 bases separating them. CDR3 sequence (DNA): TGTGCCAGCAGCTTGGTTGGGTCCTACGAGCAGTACTTC. Its translation is CASSLVGSYEQYF.

CDR3 sequence reads: CAIQQGVNTEAFF. CDR3 sequence (DNA): TGTGCCATCCAGCAGGGAGTGAACACTGAAGCTTTCTTT. This chain uses TRBV6-5 with TRBJ1-1; possible D gene TRBD1, 5 bases. V dropped 10 bases and J dropped 0 bases, with 12 bases sitting between them. Germline lookup yields CDR1 MNHEY and CDR2 SVGAGI. There are 13 residues in the CDR3.

This chain connects TRBV28 to TRBJ1-5; TRBD1 matches 8 bases. V shed 6 bases and J 6 bases; nucleotides not matched to a gene: 4. The germline CDR1 and CDR2 sequences are MDHEN and SYDVKM. This CDR3 is built from 13 residues. The CDR3 loop reads CASRRDRTQPQHF. CDR3 bases: TGTGCCAGCAGAAGGGACAGGACTCAGCCCCAGCATTTT.

The V gene is TRBV4-3, the J gene TRBJ2-5; D not certain. Germline CDR1 LGHNA, CDR2 YSLEER. V dropped 1 base and J dropped 0 bases, with 12 bases sitting between them. The CDR3 covers 16 residues. The CDR3: CASSQGPTKYQETQYF. CDR3 in DNA: TGCGCCAGCAGCCAAGGGCCGACCAAGTACCAAGAGACCCAGTACTTC.